The T cell receptor beta chain under discussion was sequenced for a study of lymphopenia after photon versus proton radiotherapy. Study-level points and caveats: Post-nadir diversity loss with photons came from oligoclonal expansion, particularly CD8+ Temra cells.

The protocol was immunoSEQ multiplex PCR, while the TCRdb copy is restricted to in-frame clones and leaves out a portion. The table includes about 40,000 clones, about 82% detected once. On this clone itself: Its antigen is not known.

There are 14 residues in the CDR3. CDR1 and CDR2 from the germline V gene are MDHEN and SYDVKM. V was shortened by 6 bases and J by 10 bases, with 21 bases between the two germline ends. This specimen consisted of peripheral blood, obtained from a patient treated with proton-based radiotherapy. The clonotype was recovered from a woman in her sixties or seventies with pancreatic cancer. Some clones in this sample may be carry-over from other donors' samples. V usage is TRBV28 and J usage is TRBJ1-2, with D perhaps matching TRBD1 (5 bases). The CDR3 coding sequence is TGTGCCAGCAGCAAAAAGGGACGGCCCCTATCCTACACCTTC. Protein product: CASSKKGRPLSYTF.